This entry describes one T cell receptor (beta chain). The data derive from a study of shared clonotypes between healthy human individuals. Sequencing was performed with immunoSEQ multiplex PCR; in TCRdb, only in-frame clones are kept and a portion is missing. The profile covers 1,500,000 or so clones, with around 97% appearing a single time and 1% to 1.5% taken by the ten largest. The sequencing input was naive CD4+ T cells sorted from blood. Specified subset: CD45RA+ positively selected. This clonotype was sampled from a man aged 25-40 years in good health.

CDR3 region: CASSSRVFLNTEAFF. CDR3 sequence (DNA): TGTGCCAGCAGCTCCCGCGTGTTTTTGAACACTGAAGCTTTCTTT. The rearrangement uses TRBV7-9 and TRBJ1-1, with no clear D. The CDR3 loop spans 15 amino acids. Germline-derived CDR1 and CDR2 are SEHNR and FQNEAQ (reference sequence). Trimming took 4 bases from V and 0 from J, leaving 12 bases between them.